These 18 T cell receptor beta chains originate from one sample sequenced in a study of graft-versus-host responses after intestinal transplantation. Antigens for these TCRs are unknown. Clones were sequenced by immunoSEQ multiplex PCR, and TCRdb holds only the in-frame ones, with some missing. The sample holds more than 60,000 clones, roughly 88% seen once. The input for sequencing was unstimulated CD8+ T cells sorted from spleen or lymph node cells, taken before intestinal transplant. The source of these receptors is a human donor who received an intestinal transplant.

V usage is TRBV10-2 and J usage is TRBJ1-2; 7 nucleotides align to TRBD1. V lost 3 bases to trimming and J lost 0 bases; unmatched junction nucleotides: 7. The length of the CDR3 is 16 residues. Germline V CDR1 and CDR2: WSHSY, SAAADI. The CDR3: CASSDPGTVANYGYTF. DNA of the CDR3: TGCGCCAGCAGTGACCCCGGGACAGTAGCTAACTATGGCTACACCTTC.

The gene calls are TRBV2 and TRBJ2-2, with 8 bases fitting TRBD1. Looked up from germline, CDR1 is SNHLY and CDR2 is FYNNEI. Trimming at V came to 6 bases and at J to 1 base, leaving 7 bases not matched to a gene. CDR3 size: 16 residues. The CDR3 nucleotides are TGTGCCAGCAGCGCTCCGGGACAGGTGAACACCGGGGAGCTGTTTTTT. It is translated as CASSAPGQVNTGELFF.

The genes are TRBV25-1 and TRBJ1-2, with D uncertain. In germline, CDR1 is MGHDK, CDR2 SYGVNS. CDR3 size: 14 residues. V lost 3 bases and J 4 bases, leaving 12 bases between the germline ends. The CDR3 protein is CASSDDTDIYGYTF. CDR3 in DNA: TGTGCCAGCAGTGATGACACCGACATCTATGGCTACACCTTC.

J is TRBJ2-3 and V is TRBV7-2, with D possibly TRBD2 on 7 matching bases. Trimming cost V 8 bases and J 5 bases, with 14 bases left between them. There are 13 residues in the CDR3. CDR1 and CDR2 (germline): SGHTA, FQGNSA. As DNA, the CDR3 is TGTGCCAGCTATAGGGGGGGAGGAGATACGCAGTATTTT. This encodes CASYRGGGDTQYF.

This clone was seen a few times. The V call is TRBV15, the J call TRBJ2-2; no definite D call. V was clipped by 6 bases and J by 5 bases, with 19 bases between them. This CDR3 region has 16 residues. Germline CDR1 is LNHNV and CDR2 is YYDKDF (reference sequence). DNA of the CDR3: TGTGCCACCAGGGAAACAGCCGGTAAAGAGACCGGGGAGCTGTTTTTT. The encoded protein is CATRETAGKETGELFF.

The chain recombines TRBV6-1 with TRBJ2-7; weak D call: TRBD2 (6 bases). The CDR3 runs 14 residues. CDR1 is MNHNS and CDR2 is SASEGT in the germline V gene. The ends were cut back, 1 base at V and 3 bases at J, with 10 bases in the middle. In DNA form, the CDR3 reads TGTGCCAGCAGTGAAGTGGGGGGAATCTACGAGCAGTACTTC. It is translated as CASSEVGGIYEQYF.

The chain is built from TRBV27 and TRBJ2-5; TRBD2 agrees at 12 bases. The germline gives CDR1 MNHEY, CDR2 SMNVEV (reference sequence). Germline trimming cut 5 bases from V and 3 bases from J; bases unmatched to any gene: 4. The CDR3 sequence is 15 residues long. This CDR3 is CASSPRTSGKETQYF. For the CDR3, the DNA is TGTGCCAGCAGTCCCCGGACTAGCGGGAAAGAGACCCAGTACTTC.

The rearrangement links TRBV29-1 to TRBJ1-2, with 8 bases lining up with TRBD1. Germline V gene data show CDR1 as SQVTM and CDR2 as ANQGSEA. There are 13 residues in the CDR3. J was trimmed by 8 bases and V by 2 bases; bases with no gene match: 7. The CDR3 DNA is TGCAGCGTTGAAAGCCCCGACAGGGGAGGCTACACCTTC. This sequence encodes CSVESPDRGGYTF.

The rearrangement joins TRBV27 to TRBJ2-7, with 11 bases fitting TRBD2. CDR1 MNHEY and CDR2 SMNVEV come from the germline V gene (reference sequence). With 4 bases clipped from V and 0 bases from J, the junction kept 8 bases outside the gene matches. The CDR3 is 17 amino acids. The CDR3 region is CASSSGPSGGLSYEQYF. The DNA for the CDR3 is TGTGCCAGCAGTTCGGGCCCTAGCGGGGGGCTCTCCTACGAGCAGTACTTC.

The V call is TRBV6-5, the J call TRBJ1-1; 8 nucleotides agree with TRBD1. Looked up from germline, CDR1 is MNHEY and CDR2 is SVGAGI. The V segment lost 5 bases and the J segment 1 base; nucleotides outside the gene matches: 6. The CDR3 runs to 15 residues. For the CDR3, the DNA is TGTGCCAGCAGTCTCCCCGGGACAGGGAACACTGAAGCTTTCTTT. Translating it yields CASSLPGTGNTEAFF.

The CDR3 sequence is CASSAITGGYTEAFF. The CDR3 nucleotides are TGTGCCAGCAGCGCAATAACAGGGGGTTACACTGAAGCTTTCTTT. The chain employs TRBV9 and TRBJ1-1, with TRBD1 identical over 8 bases. V was clipped by 3 bases and J by 3 bases; unmatched bases: 7. This CDR3 region has 15 residues. In germline, CDR1 is SGDLS, CDR2 YYNGEE.

This rearrangement joins TRBV13 to TRBJ1-2; possibly TRBD1 for D (6 bases). The CDR3 is 14 amino acids. Germline loops: CDR1 PRHDT, CDR2 FYEKMQ (reference sequence). V was clipped by 0 bases and J by 8 bases, with 13 bases between them. The CDR3 DNA follows: TGTGCCAGCAGCTTAGGCAGGGGCGCAGAGGGCTACACCTTC. Protein sequence: CASSLGRGAEGYTF.

V gene TRBV7-3 combines with J gene TRBJ2-1, with 10 bases aligning to TRBD2. V dropped 5 bases and J dropped 4; count of bases not matched to a gene: 2. CDR1 is SGHTA, CDR2 FQGTGA, per germline. The CDR3 spans 14 residues. The CDR3 loop reads CASSGGLAYNEQFF. The CDR3 DNA reads TGTGCCAGCAGCGGGGGACTAGCGTACAATGAGCAGTTCTTC.

V is TRBV29-1 and J is TRBJ2-2; perhaps TRBD2 as D (6 bases). This CDR3 contains 16 residues. V lost 1 base and J 0 bases, leaving 12 bases between the germline ends. Looked up from germline, CDR1 is SQVTM and CDR2 is ANQGSEA. As DNA, the CDR3 is TGCAGCGTTGAAGGCGGGACGGATGCGAACACCGGGGAGCTGTTTTTT. Its translation is CSVEGGTDANTGELFF.

V is TRBV9 and J is TRBJ2-7, with 10 bases lining up with TRBD1. The CDR3 sequence is 16 residues long. Germline assignment: CDR1 SGDLS and CDR2 YYNGEE. V lost 0 bases and J lost 3; bases outside the gene matches: 6. This chain's CDR3 is CASSVATGTGDYEQYF. The CDR3 region has the DNA TGTGCCAGCAGCGTAGCCACCGGGACAGGGGACTACGAGCAGTACTTC. Looking up the rest from reference TRBV9 and TRBJ2-7 gives the full variable domain: DSGVTQTPKHLITATGQRVTLRCSPRSGDLSVYWYQQSLDQGLQFLIQYYNGEERAKGNILERFSAQQFPDLHSELNLSSLELGDSALYFCASSVATGTGDYEQYFGPGTRLTVT.

The chain links TRBV29-1 to TRBJ2-7; 7 nucleotides line up with TRBD1. Germline values: CDR1 SQVTM, CDR2 ANQGSEA. The CDR3 covers 12 residues. V dropped 7 bases and J dropped 4; count of bases not matched to a gene: 7. DNA of the CDR3: TGCAGCGCCGAGCTACAGGGGTACGAGCAGTACTTC. As protein: CSAELQGYEQYF.

The chain links TRBV6-1 to TRBJ2-3, with 8 bases lining up with TRBD2. Germline values: CDR1 MNHNS, CDR2 SASEGT. The CDR3 spans 19 residues. The ends lost 0 bases at V and 3 bases at J; junction bases unmatched: 14. CDR3 amino acids: CASSEALPGGGWATDTQYF. In nucleotides, the CDR3 is TGTGCCAGCAGTGAAGCGCTACCGGGGGGGGGATGGGCGACAGATACGCAGTATTTT.

The chain couples TRBV15 to TRBJ1-3, with 7 nucleotides matching TRBD1. CDR1 LNHNV and CDR2 YYDKDF come from the germline V gene (reference sequence). The CDR3 is 14 amino acids. The V segment lost 3 bases and the J segment 3 bases; nucleotides outside the gene matches: 2. For the CDR3, the DNA is TGTGCCACCAGCAGGACAGGGTATGGAAACACCATATATTTT. Protein product: CATSRTGYGNTIYF.